This T cell receptor (beta chain) was found in a study of cytomegalovirus exposure and HLA in healthy donors. Study-wide context: Early on, a data release was issued that held approximately 92 million unique TCRs from HLA-typed donors.

Germline trimming cut 6 bases from V and 6 bases from J; bases unmatched to any gene: 5. The CDR3 loop spans 13 amino acids. The germline V gene encodes CDR1 MDHEN and CDR2 SYDVKM. Study results and caveats: For TCR beta chains, V- and J-gene trimming was later linked to a missense DCLRE1C variant. TRBV6-2, TRBV6-3 and some other V segments were unresolvable in 87-base-pair reads. Later analysis identified several of the most significant clusters that appeared linked to common viral pathogens.

Primers: 60 Vbeta forward and 13 Jbeta reverse. Clones were read by immunoSEQ multiplex PCR, and TCRdb kept only the in-frame ones, dropping some. The sample has about 200,000 clones; about 89% are singletons. For this clone: Antigen specificity is unknown.

This TCR was recovered from a young man in good health and CMV-seronegative. This chain uses TRBV28 with TRBJ2-5, with 9 bases identical to TRBD1. The sample consisted of PBMCs. CDR3 bases: TGTGCCAGCAGGAGAACAGGGGGCAAGACCCAGTACTTC. This sequence encodes CASRRTGGKTQYF.